This T cell receptor (beta chain) was observed in a study of PD-1 blockade in mismatch repair-deficient tumors. Study overall: Patients had 12 mismatch repair-deficient cancer types, all previously treated and progressing. Study findings and constraints: After pembrolizumab, tumor-resident clones rose rapidly, then generally contracted before radiologic responses.

Profiling relied on immunoSEQ multiplex PCR, and the TCRdb table lists in-frame clones only, not all of them. Among some 120,000 clones listed, roughly nine tenths were seen once. About this clone: Its specificity is not known.

PCR or immunohistochemistry showed mismatch repair deficiency in every enrolled patient. There are 18 residues in the CDR3. In germline, CDR1 is GTSNPN, CDR2 SVGIG (reference sequence). V was trimmed by 5 bases and J by 0 bases, leaving 23 bases between them. The rearrangement links TRBV30 to TRBJ2-1; TRBD1 might be the D (6 bases). The TCR comes from an adult with mismatch repair-deficient cancer. The sample here was peripheral blood, taken 44 weeks after starting pembrolizumab. CDR3: CAWSTGHTRSNSYNEQFF. In DNA form, the CDR3 reads TGTGCCTGGTCGACGGGACATACCAGGTCCAACTCCTACAATGAGCAGTTCTTC.